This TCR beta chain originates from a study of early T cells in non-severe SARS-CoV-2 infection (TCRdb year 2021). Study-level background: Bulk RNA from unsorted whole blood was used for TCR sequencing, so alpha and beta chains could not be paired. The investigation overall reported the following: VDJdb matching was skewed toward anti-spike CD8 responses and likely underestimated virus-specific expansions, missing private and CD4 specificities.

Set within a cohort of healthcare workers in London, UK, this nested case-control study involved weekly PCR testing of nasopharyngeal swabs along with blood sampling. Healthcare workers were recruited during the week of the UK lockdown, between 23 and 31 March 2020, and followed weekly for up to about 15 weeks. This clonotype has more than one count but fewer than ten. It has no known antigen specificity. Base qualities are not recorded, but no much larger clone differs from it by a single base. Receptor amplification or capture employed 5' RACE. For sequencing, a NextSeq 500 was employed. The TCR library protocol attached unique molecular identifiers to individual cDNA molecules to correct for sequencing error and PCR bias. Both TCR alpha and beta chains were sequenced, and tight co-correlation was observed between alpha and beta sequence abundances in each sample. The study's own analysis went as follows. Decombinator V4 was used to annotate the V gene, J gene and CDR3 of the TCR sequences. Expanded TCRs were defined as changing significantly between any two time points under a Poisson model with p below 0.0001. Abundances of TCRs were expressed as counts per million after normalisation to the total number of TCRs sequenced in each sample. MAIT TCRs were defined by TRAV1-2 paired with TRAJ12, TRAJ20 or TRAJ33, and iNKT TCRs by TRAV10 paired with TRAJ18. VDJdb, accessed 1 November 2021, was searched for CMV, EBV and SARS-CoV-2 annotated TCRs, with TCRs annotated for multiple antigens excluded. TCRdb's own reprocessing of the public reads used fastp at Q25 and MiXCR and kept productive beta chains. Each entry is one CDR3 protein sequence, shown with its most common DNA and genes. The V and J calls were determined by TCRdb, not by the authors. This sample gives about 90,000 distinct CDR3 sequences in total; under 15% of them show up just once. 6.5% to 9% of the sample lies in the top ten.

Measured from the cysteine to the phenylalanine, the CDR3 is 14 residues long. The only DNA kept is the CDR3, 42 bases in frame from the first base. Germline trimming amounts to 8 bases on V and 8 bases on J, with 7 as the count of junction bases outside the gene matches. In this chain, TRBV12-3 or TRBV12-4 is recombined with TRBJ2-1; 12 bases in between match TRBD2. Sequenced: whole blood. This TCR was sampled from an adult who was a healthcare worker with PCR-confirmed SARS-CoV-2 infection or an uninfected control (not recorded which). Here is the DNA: TGTGCCAGCTTACCGACTAGCGGGAGCTATGAGCAGTTCTTC. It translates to CASLPTSGSYEQFF.